The rows below give T cell receptor beta chains drawn from one sample of a study of T cell repertoires in cytomegalovirus infection. The antigens these receptors bind are not known. MiXCR, run by TCRdb on the reads, gives a single entry per CDR3 protein. The data contain 450,000 to 650,000 distinct CDR3 sequences, around two fifths of them seen just once; the ten biggest clones take up over 45%. The source material was cultured PBMCs, sampled from culture after CMV antigen stimulation. The receptors derive from a human donor in good health (CMV status not recorded). Some clones in this sample may be carry-over from other donors' samples. The CDR3 runs from the conserved cysteine through the conserved F or W. The D gene is left open where the match is weak. Size is stated for part of the rows, as once, few or many counts, or as a class when the clone is expanded.

j_call d_call clone_size v_call cdr3_aa cdr3_nt
TRBJ2-7 TRBD2 NA TRBV7-2 CASSLRTSVGEQYF TGTGCCAGCAGCTTACGGACTAGCGTGGGCGAGCAGTACTTC
TRBJ2-7 TRBD1 NA TRBV10-3 CAIGDRAETYEQYF TGTGCCATCGGGGACAGGGCTGAAACCTACGAGCAGTACTTC
TRBJ2-3 TRBD2 few TRBV7-3 CASSFRLAGDISTDTQYF TGTGCCAGCAGCTTTCGACTAGCGGGAGATATTAGCACAGATACGCAGTATTTT
TRBJ1-1 NA NA TRBV6-1 CASSVLAGVLNTEAFF TGTGCCAGCAGTGTTCTCGCGGGTGTTCTTAACACTGAAGCTTTCTTT
TRBJ2-7 NA NA TRBV10-3 CAIWAGADEQYF TGTGCCATCTGGGCAGGGGCCGACGAGCAGTACTTC
TRBJ2-7 NA few TRBV7-2 CASSLDHAGQYF TGTGCCAGCAGCCTAGACCACGCGGGGCAGTACTTC
TRBJ1-1 NA few TRBV7-6 CASSLGAAVLNTEAFF TGTGCCAGCAGCTTAGGGGCAGCAGTTCTGAACACTGAAGCTTTCTTT
TRBJ2-1 NA NA TRBV14 CASRLQDALRYEQFF TGTGCCAGCAGACTACAGGACGCCCTTCGGTATGAGCAGTTCTTC
TRBJ1-4 NA NA TRBV4-3 CASSQDTGPDEKLFF TGCGCCAGCAGCCAAGATACAGGGCCGGACGAAAAACTGTTTTTT
TRBJ2-1 TRBD1 few TRBV7-9 CASSWDRVFDEQFF TGTGCCAGCAGCTGGGACAGGGTCTTCGATGAGCAGTTCTTC
TRBJ2-7 NA few TRBV11-2 CASSFPRDAPYEQYF TGTGCCAGCAGCTTTCCCCGGGACGCCCCCTACGAGCAGTACTTC
TRBJ2-2 NA NA TRBV12-5 CASGLVIGNTGELFF TGTGCTAGTGGTTTGGTAATCGGGAACACCGGGGAGCTGTTTTTT
TRBJ1-5 TRBD1 many TRBV7-2 CASSLDGQGQQPQHF TGTGCCAGCAGCTTAGACGGACAGGGACAACAGCCCCAGCATTTT
TRBJ2-1 TRBD2 NA TRBV12-3/TRBV12-4 CASTLAGGPSAAEQFF TGTGCCAGCACTTTAGCGGGGGGGCCCTCAGCAGCTGAGCAGTTCTTC
TRBJ1-4 NA NA TRBV20-1 CSALGGADEKLFF TGCAGTGCTCTTGGGGGGGCGGATGAAAAACTGTTTTTT